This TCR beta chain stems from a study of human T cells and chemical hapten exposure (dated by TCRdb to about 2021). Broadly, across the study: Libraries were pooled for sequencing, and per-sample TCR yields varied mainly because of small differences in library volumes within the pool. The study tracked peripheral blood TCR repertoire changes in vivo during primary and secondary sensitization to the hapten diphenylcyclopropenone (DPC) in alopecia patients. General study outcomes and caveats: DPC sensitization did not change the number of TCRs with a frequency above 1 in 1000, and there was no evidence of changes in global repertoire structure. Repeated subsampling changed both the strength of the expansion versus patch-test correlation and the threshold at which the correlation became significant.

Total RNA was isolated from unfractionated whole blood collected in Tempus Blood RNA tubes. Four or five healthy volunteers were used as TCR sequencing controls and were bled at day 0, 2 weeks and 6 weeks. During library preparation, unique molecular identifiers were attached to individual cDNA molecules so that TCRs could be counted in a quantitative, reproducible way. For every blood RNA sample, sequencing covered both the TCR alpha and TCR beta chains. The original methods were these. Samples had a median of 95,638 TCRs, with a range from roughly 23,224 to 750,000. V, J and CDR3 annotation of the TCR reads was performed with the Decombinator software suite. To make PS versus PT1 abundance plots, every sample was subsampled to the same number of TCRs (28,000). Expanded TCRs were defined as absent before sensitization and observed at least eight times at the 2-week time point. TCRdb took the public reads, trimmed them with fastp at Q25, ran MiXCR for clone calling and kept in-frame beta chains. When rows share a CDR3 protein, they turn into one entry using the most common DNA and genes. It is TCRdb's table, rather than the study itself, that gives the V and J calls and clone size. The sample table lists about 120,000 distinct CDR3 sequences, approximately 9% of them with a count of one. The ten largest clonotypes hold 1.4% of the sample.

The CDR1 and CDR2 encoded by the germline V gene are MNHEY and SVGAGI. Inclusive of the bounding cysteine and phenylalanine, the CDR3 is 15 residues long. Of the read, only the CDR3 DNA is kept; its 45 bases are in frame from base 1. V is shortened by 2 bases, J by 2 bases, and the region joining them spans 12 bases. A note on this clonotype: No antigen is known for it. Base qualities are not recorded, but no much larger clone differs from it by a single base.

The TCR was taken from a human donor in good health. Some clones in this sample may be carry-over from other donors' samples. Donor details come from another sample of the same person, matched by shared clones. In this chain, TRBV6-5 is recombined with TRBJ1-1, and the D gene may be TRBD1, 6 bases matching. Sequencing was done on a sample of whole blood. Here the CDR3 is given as CASSYHGQLNTEAFF. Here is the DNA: TGTGCCAGCAGTTACCACGGACAGCTAAACACTGAAGCTTTCTTT.